The next 28 T cell receptor beta chains were all read from a single sample in a study of shared clonotypes between healthy human individuals. Produced via immunoSEQ multiplex PCR; TCRdb's table is partial and in-frame only. The table has roughly 1.4 million clones, 97% to 99% seen once; the top ten hold around 0.33%. Source material: naive CD4+ T cells sorted from blood. Subset described: CD45RA+ positively selected. All receptors derive from a man aged 30-40 years in good health.

This chain links TRBV18 with TRBJ2-7; D may be TRBD1 or TRBD2 (6 bases each). V lost 6 bases and J 3 bases, leaving 18 bases between the germline ends. The CDR3 is 15 residues long. The germline gives CDR1 KGHSH, CDR2 LQKENI. CDR3 amino acids: CASSPIPGDFYEQYF. DNA of the CDR3: TGTGCCAGCTCCCCCATTCCAGGGGACTTCTACGAGCAGTACTTC.

In the case of this clone: The sample carries other DNA sequences with the same CDR3. This sequence joins TRBV27 and TRBJ2-3, with D unresolved. There are 14 residues in the CDR3. Trimming left V 4 bases short and J 0 bases short, with 8 bases between. Germline CDR1 reads MNHEY; CDR2 reads SMNVEV (reference sequence). CDR3 region: CASSSYPSTDTQYF. The CDR3 nucleotides are TGTGCCAGCAGTTCCTACCCTAGCACAGATACGCAGTATTTT.

V and J are TRBV5-1 and TRBJ2-7, with 9 bases matching TRBD1. This CDR3 comprises 16 residues. V was pared by 4 bases and J by 5 bases, with 13 bases of the junction left unmatched. The germline V gene encodes CDR1 SGHRS and CDR2 YFSETQ. CDR3: CASSLGGGTGYHEQYF. The CDR3 DNA reads TGCGCCAGCAGCCTGGGGGGTGGGACAGGGTATCACGAGCAGTACTTC. Complete variable domain (other parts from reference TRBV5-1 and TRBJ2-7): KAGVTQTPRYLIKTRGQQVTLSCSPISGHRSVSWYQQTPGQGLQFLFEYFSETQRNKGNFPGRFSGRQFSNSRSEMNVSTLELGDSALYLCASSLGGGTGYHEQYFGPGTRLTVT.

The rearrangement uses TRBV7-6 and TRBJ2-7, with 9 nucleotides matching TRBD1. Trimming took 0 bases from V and 2 from J; bases not matched to a gene: 5. Germline CDR1 and CDR2: SGHVS and FNYEAQ. The CDR3 loop spans 16 amino acids. The CDR3 nucleotides are TGTGCCAGCAGCTTAGCCCTGGGACAGGGACCCTACGAGCAGTACTTC. This gives the protein CASSLALGQGPYEQYF.

This clone was counted a single time. The V gene is TRBV6-4, the J gene TRBJ2-1; TRBD2 aligns across 16 bases. Trimming at V came to 4 bases and at J to 13 bases, leaving 7 bases not matched to a gene. The CDR3 is 15 amino acids. CDR1 is MRHNA and CDR2 is SNTAGT in the germline V gene. CDR3: CASSATGLAGGSQFF. As DNA, the CDR3 is TGTGCCAGCAGTGCGACGGGACTAGCGGGAGGGTCCCAGTTCTTC.

This clone occurred once. This specimen includes other DNA sequences encoding the same CDR3. This chain uses TRBV5-1 with TRBJ2-5; possibly TRBD2 for D (7 bases). The CDR3 runs to 15 residues. Germline assignment: CDR1 SGHRS and CDR2 YFSETQ. Trimming removed 0 bases from V and 2 bases from J, with 11 bases in between. The CDR3 protein is CASSLVGGLQETQYF. CDR3 nucleotide sequence: TGCGCCAGCAGCTTGGTAGGGGGACTACAAGAGACCCAGTACTTC. Together with reference TRBV5-1 and TRBJ2-5, the CDR3 gives the full variable domain: KAGVTQTPRYLIKTRGQQVTLSCSPISGHRSVSWYQQTPGQGLQFLFEYFSETQRNKGNFPGRFSGRQFSNSRSEMNVSTLELGDSALYLCASSLVGGLQETQYFGPGTRLLVL.

This chain connects TRBV4-2 to TRBJ2-1; weak D call: TRBD1 (5 bases). Deletions cut 1 base from V and 5 bases from J, with 15 bases between. Germline V gene lookup returns CDR1 LGHNA and CDR2 YNFKEQ. This CDR3 contains 16 residues. The CDR3 reads CASSQAGLVRNNEQFF. CDR3 sequence (DNA): TGTGCCAGCAGCCAAGCAGGGCTGGTTCGGAACAATGAGCAGTTCTTC.

The chain links TRBV7-3 to TRBJ2-7; unclear D gene. The CDR3 length is 14 residues. Trimming took off 5 bases at V and 1 base at J, with 12 bases between the two ends. CDR1 is SGHTA, CDR2 FQGTGA, per germline. The CDR3 loop reads CASSVGHDSYEQYF. The CDR3, as DNA: TGTGCCAGCAGCGTCGGCCACGATTCCTACGAGCAGTACTTC.

This chain links TRBV9 with TRBJ2-1, with D possibly called TRBD1 or TRBD2 (5 bases each). V lost 0 bases and J lost 7, with 14 bases in between. The V gene's germline CDR1 is SGDLS and CDR2 YYNGEE. The CDR3 loop spans 15 amino acids. The CDR3 protein is CASSVDLGPGNEQFF. In nucleotides, the CDR3 is TGTGCCAGCAGCGTAGATCTGGGGCCGGGAAATGAGCAGTTCTTC.

V usage is TRBV10-1 and J usage is TRBJ1-1, with D unresolved. Per the germline V gene, CDR1 is WNHNN and CDR2 is SYGVQD (reference sequence). Trimming took 0 bases from V and 5 from J, leaving 10 bases between them. The length of the CDR3 is 14 residues. CDR3 bases: TGCGCCAGCAGTGAGTCCGGGGTTGGGACTGAAGCTTTCTTT. This translates into CASSESGVGTEAFF.

This clone was recorded once. This chain joins TRBV7-9 and TRBJ1-2, with D possibly being TRBD1 (5 bases). The CDR3 is made up of 14 amino acids. From germline, CDR1 is SEHNR and CDR2 FQNEAQ (reference sequence). The V and J ends lost 5 bases and 6 bases respectively, with 16 bases between them. CDR3 nucleotide sequence: TGTGCCAGCAGCCCCCGAGGGGTGTTCGATGGCTACACCTTC. It encodes CASSPRGVFDGYTF.

The chain has TRBV5-5 and TRBJ2-7; 8 positions match TRBD1. J gave up 3 bases and V 4 bases, and 6 bases lay outside the gene matches. The CDR3 is 14 residues long. Germline-derived CDR1 and CDR2 are SGHKS and YYEKEE (reference sequence). The CDR3 bases are TGTGCCAGCAGCCACGGGACAGGAGGCTACGAGCAGTACTTC. Protein product: CASSHGTGGYEQYF. The entire variable domain, with the rest obtained from reference TRBV5-5 and TRBJ2-7, is as follows: DAGVTQSPTHLIKTRGQQVTLRCSPISGHKSVSWYQQVLGQGPQFIFQYYEKEERGRGNFPDRFSARQFPNYSSELNVNALLLGDSALYLCASSHGTGGYEQYFGPGTRLTVT.

The CDR3 DNA follows: TGTGCCAGCAGCGTAGGGGGACAGACAATCTACGAGCAGTACTTC. Protein sequence: CASSVGGQTIYEQYF. This chain connects TRBV9 to TRBJ2-7; 7 bases align to TRBD1. V dropped 0 bases and J dropped 3; count of bases not matched to a gene: 6. This CDR3 region has 15 residues. Germline V lookup: CDR1 SGDLS, CDR2 YYNGEE. Drawing the rest from reference TRBV9 and TRBJ2-7, the complete variable domain is DSGVTQTPKHLITATGQRVTLRCSPRSGDLSVYWYQQSLDQGLQFLIQYYNGEERAKGNILERFSAQQFPDLHSELNLSSLELGDSALYFCASSVGGQTIYEQYFGPGTRLTVT.

The gene calls are TRBV6-1 and TRBJ2-5; D call uncertain. V lost 6 bases to trimming and J lost 5 bases, with 13 bases between them. The germline CDR1 and CDR2 sequences are MNHNS and SASEGT. The CDR3 has 13 residues. CDR3 nucleotides: TGTGCCAGCAGGAAACGACAAGACGAGACCCAGTACTTC. Its translation: CASRKRQDETQYF.

This chain connects TRBV29-1 to TRBJ2-7; weak D call: TRBD2 (5 bases). Germline-derived CDR1 and CDR2 are SQVTM and ANQGSEA. The ends were cut back, 7 bases at V and 3 bases at J, with 16 bases in the middle. There are 13 residues in the CDR3. The CDR3 DNA follows: TGCAGCGCCCGTCGAGGGAAGGGCTACGAGCAGTACTTC. Its translation is CSARRGKGYEQYF.

The chain joins TRBV6-5 to TRBJ2-7; possible D gene TRBD2, 7 bases. The germline gives CDR1 MNHEY, CDR2 SVGAGI. The CDR3 loop spans 16 amino acids. The V end lost 3 bases, the J end lost 5 bases, and 20 bases lay between the germline ends. CDR3 amino acids: CASSYIQGSGVDEQYF. Written as DNA, the CDR3 is TGTGCCAGCAGTTATATTCAGGGGAGCGGGGTAGACGAGCAGTACTTC.

This clone was counted once. This sequence joins TRBV6-5 and TRBJ2-1; a possible D gene is TRBD1 (5 bases). This CDR3 comprises 13 residues. Germline CDR1 is MNHEY and CDR2 is SVGAGI. Trimming shortened V by 6 bases and J by 4 bases, and 10 bases separated the two germline ends. Written as DNA, the CDR3 is TGTGCCAGCAGGAACAGGCAATACAATGAGCAGTTCTTC. It yields the protein CASRNRQYNEQFF.

The rearrangement uses TRBV4-3 and TRBJ2-1, with TRBD1 matching 8 bases. The CDR3 length is 15 residues. Germline assignment: CDR1 LGHNA and CDR2 YSLEER. Unmatched junction bases numbered 14, after V lost 1 base and J lost 15 bases. The CDR3 sequence: CASSQALDRATTLFF. CDR3 nucleotide sequence: TGCGCCAGCAGCCAAGCATTGGACAGGGCTACTACGCTGTTCTTC.

Written as DNA, the CDR3 is TGTGCCAGCAGCAAAGGGGACAGGGCTGGTCAGCCCCAGCATTTT. Encoded protein: CASSKGDRAGQPQHF. The chain joins TRBV21-1 to TRBJ1-5; the DNA was not compared with TRBD1, the D call given in the table. TRBV21-1 is tagged as a pseudogene. CDR3 size: 15 residues.

CDR3: CASSQGTSGRAPDTQYF. CDR3 DNA sequence: TGTGCCAGCAGCCAAGGGACTAGCGGGAGGGCCCCAGATACGCAGTATTTT. This chain joins TRBV4-2 and TRBJ2-3; 15 bases are a match to TRBD2. The J segment lost 4 bases and the V segment lost 1 base, leaving 3 bases of the junction unmatched. Per the germline V gene, CDR1 is LGHNA and CDR2 is YNFKEQ. The CDR3 extends over 17 amino acids.

This sequence joins TRBV9 and TRBJ2-7, with TRBD1 identical over 11 bases. This CDR3 spans 15 amino acids. Germline loops: CDR1 SGDLS, CDR2 YYNGEE. V was clipped by 5 bases and J by 6 bases; unmatched bases: 10. CDR3 sequence (DNA): TGTGCCAGCAGTCAGACGGGACAGGGGGTGAGCGAGCAGTACTTC. It translates to CASSQTGQGVSEQYF.

This CDR3 reads CASSLRTEYSGANVLTF. As DNA, the CDR3 is TGTGCCAGCAGTCTTCGGACGGAGTATTCTGGGGCCAACGTCCTGACTTTC. The chain has TRBV27 and TRBJ2-6; D is undetermined. V shed 5 bases and J shed 1 base, with 15 bases lying between them. Germline V gene data show CDR1 as MNHEY and CDR2 as SMNVEV (reference sequence). The CDR3 spans 17 residues.

This chain uses TRBV7-2 with TRBJ2-7; D may be TRBD1 (6 bases). V was pared by 2 bases and J by 2 bases, with 7 bases between. The CDR3 has 13 amino acids. CDR1 and CDR2 (germline): SGHTA, FQGNSA. CDR3 DNA sequence: TGTGCCAGCAGCTTAAGGGACACCTACGAGCAGTACTTC. Protein: CASSLRDTYEQYF.

This clone has a single count. This chain links TRBV27 with TRBJ2-3, with D unresolved. V was shortened by 6 bases and J by 5 bases, with 15 bases between the two germline ends. Germline CDR1 MNHEY, CDR2 SMNVEV (reference sequence). The CDR3 runs to 14 residues. CDR3: CASRGRRRLDTQYF. The CDR3 region has the DNA TGTGCCAGCAGGGGAAGGCGGAGATTAGATACGCAGTATTTT.

V usage is TRBV28 and J usage is TRBJ2-5; maybe TRBD1 (5 bases). Trimming left V 3 bases short and J 2 bases short, with 16 bases between. The germline gives CDR1 MDHEN, CDR2 SYDVKM. The CDR3 runs 16 residues. In DNA, the CDR3 is TGTGCCAGCAGTTTCCTAGGCCAAGGGGCGCAAGAGACCCAGTACTTC. Residues: CASSFLGQGAQETQYF.

The chain employs TRBV14 and TRBJ2-2; D may be TRBD2 (6 bases). Germline values: CDR1 SGHDN, CDR2 FVKESK. V lost 3 bases and J lost 2, with 10 bases in between. This CDR3 spans 15 amino acids. CDR3 protein: CASSQAGLNTGELFF. CDR3 coding DNA: TGTGCCAGCAGCCAGGCGGGACTCAACACCGGGGAGCTGTTTTTT.

The chain has TRBV12-5 and TRBJ2-1, with D uncertain. This CDR3 is built from 11 residues. Germline assignment: CDR1 LGHNT and CDR2 FRNRAP. V was pared by 2 bases and J by 8 bases, with 4 bases between. The CDR3 is CASGLMDEQFF. CDR3 DNA: TGTGCTAGTGGTTTGATGGATGAGCAGTTCTTC.

The V gene is TRBV5-1, the J gene TRBJ2-1, with 9 bases matching TRBD1. Trimming cost V 4 bases and J 3 bases; bases outside gene matches: 5. The CDR3 runs 15 residues. CDR1 is SGHRS, CDR2 YFSETQ, per germline. CDR3 sequence reads: CASSLGTGNYNEQFF. In DNA form, the CDR3 reads TGCGCCAGCAGCCTCGGGACAGGGAACTACAATGAGCAGTTCTTC.